The subject of this entry is one T cell receptor (beta chain). The record originates from a study of blood T cell repertoires in COVID-19. For the study at large: Samples of COVID-19 (acute and convalescent) were obtained from the United States, Italy and Spain. The cDNA or gDNA used as material had been derived from T cells, B-cell-depleted T cells, or PBMCs.

As processed by the authors: Estimation of nucleated cell counts was performed using reference gene primer amplification. Generated by immunoSEQ multiplex PCR, the TCRdb table keeps only in-frame clones and is missing some. For V, J and clone size, that table is used; D and trimming come from the DNA. The repertoire includes about 150,000 clones, about 85% of them detected once, and approximately 4.1% sits in the top ten. Germline CDR1 reads SQVTM; CDR2 reads ANQGSEA. V was trimmed by 2 bases and J by 2 bases, leaving 10 bases between them. The CDR3 has 13 amino acids. The TCR comes from a woman aged 60-75 years with active or convalescent COVID-19. The sample comprised peripheral blood. The rearrangement links TRBV29-1 to TRBJ2-7; D remains unclear. The DNA for the CDR3 is TGCAGCGTTGAAACTGAGGAAACCTACGAGCAGTACTTC. Encoded protein: CSVETEETYEQYF.